The clone carrying this TCR beta chain showed up many times. This specimen belongs to a study of blood T cell repertoires in COVID-19. As for the study in general: Material from acute and convalescent COVID-19 was sourced from the United States, Italy and Spain. From T cells, B-cell-depleted T cells, or PBMCs came the material, which was cDNA or gDNA.

Per the authors' pipeline: Estimation of nucleated cell counts relied on the amplification of reference gene primers. The protocol was immunoSEQ multiplex PCR, while the TCRdb copy is restricted to in-frame clones and leaves out a portion. The V and J calls and clone size were taken over from that table, and D and trimming were inferred from the DNA. The profile shows 200,000 to 250,000 clones, roughly 85% of them singletons. The Seattle patients joined while their infection was active and were tracked longitudinally afterward. The CDR3 contains 14 residues. Germline CDR1 SEHNR, CDR2 FQNEAQ (reference sequence). V was trimmed by 5 bases and J by 1 base, leaving 11 bases between them.

This sequence joins TRBV7-9 and TRBJ1-1; no firm D call. Material for sequencing was peripheral blood. The sequence was collected from a man aged 45 to 65 with COVID-19, enrolled during active disease. The CDR3 loop reads CASSQEGRNTEAFF. Here the CDR3 DNA reads TGTGCCAGCAGCCAAGAGGGAAGGAACACTGAAGCTTTCTTT.